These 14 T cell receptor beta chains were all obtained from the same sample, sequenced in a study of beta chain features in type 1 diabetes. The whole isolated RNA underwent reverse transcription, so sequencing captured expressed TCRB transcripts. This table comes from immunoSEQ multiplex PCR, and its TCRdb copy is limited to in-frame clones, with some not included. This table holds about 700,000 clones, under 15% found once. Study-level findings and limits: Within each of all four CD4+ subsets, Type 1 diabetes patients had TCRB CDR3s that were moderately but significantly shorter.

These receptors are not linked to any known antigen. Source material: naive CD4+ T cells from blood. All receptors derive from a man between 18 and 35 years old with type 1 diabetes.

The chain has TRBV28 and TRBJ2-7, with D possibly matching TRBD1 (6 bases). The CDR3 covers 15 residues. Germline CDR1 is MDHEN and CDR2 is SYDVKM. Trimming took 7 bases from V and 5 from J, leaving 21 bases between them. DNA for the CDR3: TGTGCCAGCACAACCGCCGCCAGGGGAAGCGACGAGCAGTACTTC. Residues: CASTTAARGSDEQYF. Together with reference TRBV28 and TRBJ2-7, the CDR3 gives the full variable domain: DVKVTQSSRYLVKRTGEKVFLECVQDMDHENMFWYRQDPGLGLRLIYFSYDVKMKEKGDIPEGYSVSREKKERFSLILESASTNQTSMYLCASTTAARGSDEQYFGPGTRLTVT.

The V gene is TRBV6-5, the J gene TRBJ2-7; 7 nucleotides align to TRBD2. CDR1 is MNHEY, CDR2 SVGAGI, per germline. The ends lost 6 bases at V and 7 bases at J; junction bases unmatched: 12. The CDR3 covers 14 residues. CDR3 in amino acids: CASSWDHPGGEQYF. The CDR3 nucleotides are TGTGCCAGCAGCTGGGACCACCCGGGGGGTGAGCAGTACTTC.

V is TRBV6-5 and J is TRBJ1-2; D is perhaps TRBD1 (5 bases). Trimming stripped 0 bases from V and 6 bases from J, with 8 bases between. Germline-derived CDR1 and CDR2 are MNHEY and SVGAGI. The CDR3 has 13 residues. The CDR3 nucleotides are TGTGCCAGCAGTTACTCGGGGGAGAATGGCTACACCTTC. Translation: CASSYSGENGYTF.

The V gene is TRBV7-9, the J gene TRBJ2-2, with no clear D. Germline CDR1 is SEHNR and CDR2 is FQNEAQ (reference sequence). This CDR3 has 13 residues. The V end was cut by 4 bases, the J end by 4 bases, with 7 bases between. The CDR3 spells CASSYMTTGELFF. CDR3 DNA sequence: TGTGCCAGCAGCTACATGACCACCGGGGAGCTGTTTTTT.

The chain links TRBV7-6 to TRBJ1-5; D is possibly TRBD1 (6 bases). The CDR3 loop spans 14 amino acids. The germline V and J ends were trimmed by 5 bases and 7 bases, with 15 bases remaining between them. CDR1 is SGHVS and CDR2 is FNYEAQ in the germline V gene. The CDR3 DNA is TGTGCCAGCAGCCCCAGACGGGGGCAGCAGCCCCAGCATTTT. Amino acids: CASSPRRGQQPQHF.

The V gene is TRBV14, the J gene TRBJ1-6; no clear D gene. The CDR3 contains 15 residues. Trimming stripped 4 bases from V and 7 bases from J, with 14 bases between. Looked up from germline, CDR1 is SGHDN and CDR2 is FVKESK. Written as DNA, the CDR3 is TGTGCCAGCAGCCTCGGAGGCAGCCTCAATTCACCCCTCCACTTT. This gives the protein CASSLGGSLNSPLHF.

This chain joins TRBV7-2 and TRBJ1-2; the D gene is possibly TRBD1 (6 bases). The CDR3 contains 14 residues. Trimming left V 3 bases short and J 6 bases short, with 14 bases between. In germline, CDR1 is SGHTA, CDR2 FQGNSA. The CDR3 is CASSFPTGFDGYTF. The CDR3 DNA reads TGTGCCAGCAGCTTTCCTACAGGGTTTGATGGCTACACCTTC.

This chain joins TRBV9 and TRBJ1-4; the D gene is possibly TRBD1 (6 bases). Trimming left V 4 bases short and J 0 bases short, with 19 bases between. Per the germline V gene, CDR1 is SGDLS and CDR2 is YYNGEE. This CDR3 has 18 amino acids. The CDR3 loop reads CASSPRGRGKSTNEKLFF. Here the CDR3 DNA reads TGTGCCAGCAGCCCGAGGGGGAGGGGAAAATCAACTAATGAAAAACTGTTTTTT.

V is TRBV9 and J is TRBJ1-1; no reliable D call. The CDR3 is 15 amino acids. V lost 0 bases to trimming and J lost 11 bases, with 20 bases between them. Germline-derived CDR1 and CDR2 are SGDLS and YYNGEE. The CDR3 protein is CASSVGMDAGAEAFF. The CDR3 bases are TGTGCCAGCAGCGTAGGGATGGACGCAGGAGCCGAGGCTTTCTTT.

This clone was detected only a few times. CDR3 coding DNA: TGTGCCTGGAGTGAAACGCCTTCCTATAATTCACCCCTCCACTTT. Its protein is CAWSETPSYNSPLHF. The V call is TRBV30, the J call TRBJ1-6; unclear D gene. CDR1 and CDR2 (germline): GTSNPN, SVGIG (reference sequence). The V end was cut by 1 base, the J end by 1 base, with 8 bases between. The CDR3 extends over 15 amino acids.

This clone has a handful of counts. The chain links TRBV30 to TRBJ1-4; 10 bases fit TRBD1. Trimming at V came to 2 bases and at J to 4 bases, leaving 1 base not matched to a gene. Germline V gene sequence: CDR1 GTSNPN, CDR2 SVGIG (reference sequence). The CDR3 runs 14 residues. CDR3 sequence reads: CAWSRDRGNEKLFF. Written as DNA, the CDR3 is TGTGCCTGGAGTCGGGACAGGGGTAATGAAAAACTGTTTTTT.

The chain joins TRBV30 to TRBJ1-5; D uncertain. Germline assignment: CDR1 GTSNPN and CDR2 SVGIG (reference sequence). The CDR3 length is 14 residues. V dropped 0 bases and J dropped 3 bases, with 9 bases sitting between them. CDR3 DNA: TGTGCCTGGAGTGTCGTGAGGGACAATCAGCCCCAGCATTTT. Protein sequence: CAWSVVRDNQPQHF.

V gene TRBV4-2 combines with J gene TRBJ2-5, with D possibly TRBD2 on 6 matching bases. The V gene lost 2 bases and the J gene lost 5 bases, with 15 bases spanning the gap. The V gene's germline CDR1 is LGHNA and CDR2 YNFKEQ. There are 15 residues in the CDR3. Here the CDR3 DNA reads TGTGCCAGCAGCCAACGGGTAGTGGGGAGGGAGACCCAGTACTTC. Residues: CASSQRVVGRETQYF.

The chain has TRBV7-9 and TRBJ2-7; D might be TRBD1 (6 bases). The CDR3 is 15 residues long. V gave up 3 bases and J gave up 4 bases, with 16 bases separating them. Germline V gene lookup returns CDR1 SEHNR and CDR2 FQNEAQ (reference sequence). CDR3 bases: TGTGCCAGCAGCTTTATGGATATCACAGGGTACGAGCAGTACTTC. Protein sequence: CASSFMDITGYEQYF.